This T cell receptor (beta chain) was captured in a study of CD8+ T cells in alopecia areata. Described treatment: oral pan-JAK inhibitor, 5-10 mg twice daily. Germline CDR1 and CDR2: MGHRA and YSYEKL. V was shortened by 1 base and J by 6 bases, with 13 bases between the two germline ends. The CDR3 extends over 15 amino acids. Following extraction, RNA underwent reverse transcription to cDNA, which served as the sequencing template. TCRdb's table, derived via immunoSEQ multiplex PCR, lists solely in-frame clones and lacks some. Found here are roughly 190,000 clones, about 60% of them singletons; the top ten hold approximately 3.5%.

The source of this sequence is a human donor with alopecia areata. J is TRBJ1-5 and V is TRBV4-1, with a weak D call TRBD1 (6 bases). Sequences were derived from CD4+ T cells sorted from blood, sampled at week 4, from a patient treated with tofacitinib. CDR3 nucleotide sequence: TGCGCCAGCAGCCAAGTTTTTAGGGGGACTCAGCCCCAGCATTTT. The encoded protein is CASSQVFRGTQPQHF.